One and the same sample provided the 24 T cell receptor beta chains below, sequenced in a study of T cell responses to AZD1222 COVID-19 vaccine. Only in-frame clones appear in the TCRdb table, and some are missing; sequencing was by immunoSEQ multiplex PCR. The table has around 99,000 clones, approximately 90% seen once. Sequenced here: peripheral blood, sampled 28 days after the second AZD1222 dose. The receptor source for this set is an adult who received the AZD1222 COVID-19 vaccine.

This sequence joins TRBV28 and TRBJ1-1, with D possibly being TRBD1 (6 bases). CDR3 length equals 14 residues. Trimming left V 8 bases short and J 4 bases short, with 17 bases between. The germline CDR1 and CDR2 sequences are MDHEN and SYDVKM. The CDR3 DNA follows: TGTGCCAGCGGATCTTTGGGGGGGCGCACTGAAGCTTTCTTT. Its protein is CASGSLGGRTEAFF. Together with reference TRBV28 and TRBJ1-1, the CDR3 gives the full variable domain: DVKVTQSSRYLVKRTGEKVFLECVQDMDHENMFWYRQDPGLGLRLIYFSYDVKMKEKGDIPEGYSVSREKKERFSLILESASTNQTSMYLCASGSLGGRTEAFFGQGTRLTVV.

As to this clone: The identical CDR3 is also encoded by other nucleotide sequences in the sample. The V gene is TRBV18, the J gene TRBJ1-3; tentative D call: TRBD1 (5 bases). The V gene lost 6 bases and the J gene lost 0 bases, with 6 bases spanning the gap. The CDR3 contains 13 residues. In germline, CDR1 is KGHSH, CDR2 LQKENI. The CDR3 nucleotides read TGTGCCAGCTCTCAGGGCTCTGGAAACACCATATATTTT. Its translation: CASSQGSGNTIYF.

The chain carries TRBV7-9 and TRBJ1-1, with D possibly matching TRBD1 (5 bases). With 0 bases removed from V and 6 bases from J, the gap between germline ends came to 11 bases. The CDR3 covers 14 residues. Germline CDR1 and CDR2: SEHNR and FQNEAQ (reference sequence). This CDR3 is CASSLAKRGAEAFF. The CDR3 bases are TGTGCCAGCAGCTTAGCAAAGAGGGGAGCTGAAGCTTTCTTT.

This clone occurred once. The genes are TRBV29-1 and TRBJ2-6; possibly TRBD1 for D (5 bases). V lost 4 bases to trimming and J lost 0 bases, with 10 bases between them. Germline V CDR1 and CDR2: SQVTM, ANQGSEA. The CDR3 contains 15 residues. In DNA form, the CDR3 reads TGCAGCGTTGTCCAGGGTGTCTCTGGGGCCAACGTCCTGACTTTC. Translated, it gives CSVVQGVSGANVLTF.

The CDR3 DNA is TGTGCCAGCAGTCTACCGCGCTCTGGGACAGGTGAAGCTTTCTTT. Translating gives CASSLPRSGTGEAFF. V usage is TRBV6-5 and J usage is TRBJ1-1; 8 bases fit TRBD1. With 5 bases clipped from V and 7 bases from J, the junction kept 12 bases outside the gene matches. CDR3 size: 15 residues. CDR1 is MNHEY and CDR2 is SVGAGI in the germline V gene.

This clone showed up just a few times. This chain joins TRBV6-1 and TRBJ2-1; 7 nucleotides align to TRBD2. The CDR3 covers 15 residues. The junction had 0 bases not matched to a gene; V was cut back by 1 base and J by 0 bases. CDR1 is MNHNS and CDR2 is SASEGT in the germline V gene. As DNA, the CDR3 is TGTGCCAGCAGTGAAGGGGGGGGCTCCTACAATGAGCAGTTCTTC. Amino acid sequence: CASSEGGGSYNEQFF.

The V and J genes are TRBV7-9 and TRBJ1-6, with D possibly TRBD1 on 6 matching bases. V shed 5 bases and J shed 7 bases, with 12 bases lying between them. The CDR3 contains 14 residues. CDR1 and CDR2 (germline): SEHNR, FQNEAQ (reference sequence). For the CDR3, the DNA is TGTGCCAGCAGCCTGAGGGGGAGGAATTCACCCCTCCACTTT. Encoded protein: CASSLRGRNSPLHF.

The CDR3 loop is CASKMGGGQPQHF. CDR3 coding DNA: TGTGCCAGCAAGATGGGGGGGGGTCAGCCCCAGCATTTT. The rearrangement joins TRBV6-5 to TRBJ1-5; possible D gene TRBD1, 5 bases. The germline gives CDR1 MNHEY, CDR2 SVGAGI. Trimming stripped 7 bases from V and 6 bases from J, with 13 bases between. This CDR3 has 13 amino acids.

This clone appeared a single time. The chain links TRBV2 to TRBJ1-1; 8 bases are shared with TRBD1. The CDR3 contains 15 residues. V trimming: 4 bases; J trimming: 4 bases; junction bases outside the gene matches: 8. CDR1 is SNHLY and CDR2 is FYNNEI in the germline V gene. DNA of the CDR3: TGTGCCAGCAGTGCCGCCGGACAGGGTGGCACTGAAGCTTTCTTT. Protein: CASSAAGQGGTEAFF.

The chain employs TRBV4-3 and TRBJ1-2; weak D call: TRBD1 (5 bases). The CDR3 has 14 residues. Germline loops: CDR1 LGHNA, CDR2 YSLEER. Trimming took 0 bases from V and 8 from J, leaving 13 bases between them. CDR3 DNA sequence: TGCGCCAGCAGCCAAGACGCTGTCGGGGGGGGCTACACCTTC. It yields the protein CASSQDAVGGGYTF.

This chain joins TRBV6-1 and TRBJ1-5; D not resolved. Deletions cut 0 bases from V and 4 bases from J, with 7 bases between. The CDR3 is 14 amino acids. From germline, CDR1 is MNHNS and CDR2 SASEGT. The CDR3 DNA reads TGTGCCAGCAGTGAAGCTTTGGGGAATCAGCCCCAGCATTTT. This encodes CASSEALGNQPQHF.

The rearrangement joins TRBV28 to TRBJ2-7, with 7 bases that match TRBD1. The CDR3 consists of 13 residues. J lost 6 bases, V lost 7 bases, and 9 bases had no gene match. Per the germline V gene, CDR1 is MDHEN and CDR2 is SYDVKM. The CDR3 loop reads CASTPAGGFEQYF. For the CDR3, the DNA is TGTGCCAGCACCCCAGCAGGGGGTTTCGAGCAGTACTTC.

The chain links TRBV5-1 to TRBJ1-1, with D possibly TRBD1 on 6 matching bases. V lost 4 bases, J lost 6 bases, and 16 bases lay in between. There are 14 residues in the CDR3. CDR1 SGHRS and CDR2 YFSETQ come from the germline V gene. The DNA for the CDR3 is TGCGCCAGCAGCAGAACCACAGGGTACTCTGAAGCTTTCTTT. This gives the protein CASSRTTGYSEAFF.

The chain has TRBV4-1 and TRBJ1-5; D might be TRBD1 (5 bases). CDR3 length: 20 residues. Germline loops: CDR1 MGHRA, CDR2 YSYEKL. Trimming took 0 bases from V and 0 from J, leaving 21 bases between them. The CDR3 DNA sequence: TGCGCCAGCAGCCAAGATCCCCCGGGGCCTGGTATATATAGCAATCAGCCCCAGCATTTT. It yields the protein CASSQDPPGPGIYSNQPQHF.

This rearrangement joins TRBV5-1 to TRBJ1-5; weak D call: TRBD1 (6 bases). This CDR3 is built from 14 residues. Germline CDR1 SGHRS, CDR2 YFSETQ. Deletions cut 1 base from V and 7 bases from J, with 12 bases between. This CDR3 is CASSLRGLGQPQHF. CDR3 coding DNA: TGCGCCAGCAGCTTGCGGGGGCTAGGCCAGCCCCAGCATTTT. Filled out from reference TRBV5-1 and TRBJ1-5, the complete variable domain reads KAGVTQTPRYLIKTRGQQVTLSCSPISGHRSVSWYQQTPGQGLQFLFEYFSETQRNKGNFPGRFSGRQFSNSRSEMNVSTLELGDSALYLCASSLRGLGQPQHFGDGTRLSIL.

The chain combines TRBV5-8 with TRBJ2-3; D could derive from TRBD1 or TRBD2 (6 bases each). Germline V gives CDR1 SGHTS, CDR2 YDEGEE. The CDR3 length is 15 residues. The V and J ends lost 4 bases and 2 bases respectively, with 14 bases between them. The CDR3 bases are TGTGCCAGCAGCACTCCAGGGGAGGTCACAGATACGCAGTATTTT. It encodes CASSTPGEVTDTQYF.

This clone has a single count. The chain couples TRBV27 to TRBJ2-7; D may match TRBD1 or TRBD2 (5 bases each). V lost 6 bases to trimming and J lost 0 bases, with 15 bases between them. This CDR3 region has 15 residues. Germline loops: CDR1 MNHEY, CDR2 SMNVEV (reference sequence). CDR3 sequence reads: CASRLGTVGSYEQYF. In DNA, the CDR3 is TGTGCCAGCAGGCTAGGGACGGTCGGCTCCTACGAGCAGTACTTC.

This clone was observed a handful of times. The V and J genes are TRBV9 and TRBJ1-3, with no clear D. Germline lookup yields CDR1 SGDLS and CDR2 YYNGEE. There are 15 residues in the CDR3. The ends were cut back, 3 bases at V and 0 bases at J, with 10 bases in the middle. The CDR3 loop is CASSAIDVSGNTIYF. CDR3 nucleotide sequence: TGTGCCAGCAGCGCCATAGATGTCTCTGGAAACACCATATATTTT.

This chain uses TRBV19 with TRBJ2-7; either TRBD1 or TRBD2 may fit D (5 bases each). V dropped 7 bases and J dropped 4 bases, with 14 bases sitting between them. The germline V gene has CDR1 LNHDA and CDR2 SQIVND (reference sequence). This CDR3 contains 13 residues. The DNA for the CDR3 is TGTGCCAGTACCCCCGGGGCCGGATACGAGCAGTACTTC. This codes for CASTPGAGYEQYF. Looking up the rest from reference TRBV19 and TRBJ2-7 gives the full variable domain: DGGITQSPKYLFRKEGQNVTLSCEQNLNHDAMYWYRQDPGQGLRLIYYSQIVNDFQKGDIAEGYSVSREKKESFPLTVTSAQKNPTAFYLCASTPGAGYEQYFGPGTRLTVT.

This chain links TRBV12-3 or TRBV12-4 with TRBJ1-1; D gene uncertain. This CDR3 region has 12 residues. V was shortened by 5 bases and J by 4 bases, with 8 bases between the two germline ends. The CDR3 is CASSPRSTEAFF. CDR3 in DNA: TGTGCCAGCAGTCCCCGTAGCACTGAAGCTTTCTTT.

The chain uses TRBV7-9 and TRBJ2-7, with 9 nucleotides matching TRBD1. The CDR3 totals 17 residues. Germline V gene sequence: CDR1 SEHNR, CDR2 FQNEAQ (reference sequence). V shed 5 bases, J shed 6 bases, and the junction held 17 bases outside the gene matches. The CDR3 spells CASSLGTGFRGSGEQYF. The DNA of the CDR3 is TGTGCCAGCAGCCTCGGGACAGGGTTTAGGGGCTCGGGCGAGCAGTACTTC.

The chain has TRBV23-1 and TRBJ2-2; D call uncertain. TRBV23-1 counts as an open reading frame of uncertain function. V was trimmed by 0 bases and J by 8 bases, leaving 16 bases between them. This CDR3 is built from 16 residues. The CDR3 sequence: CASSQSYATPWGELFF. For the CDR3, the DNA is TGCGCCAGCAGTCAATCGTATGCGACCCCGTGGGGGGAGCTGTTTTTT.

V is TRBV27 and J is TRBJ2-7, with TRBD2 matching 7 bases. The CDR3 length is 17 residues. Germline V gene sequence: CDR1 MNHEY, CDR2 SMNVEV (reference sequence). Germline trimming cut 3 bases from V and 1 base from J; bases unmatched to any gene: 12. The CDR3, as DNA: TGTGCCAGCAGTTTGCCCCGTGGCAGCGGGGCTTCCTACGAGCAGTACTTC. It yields the protein CASSLPRGSGASYEQYF.

This rearrangement joins TRBV12-3 or TRBV12-4 to TRBJ2-2, with unresolved D. Trimming cost V 6 bases and J 6 bases, with 11 bases left between them. The CDR3 spans 13 residues. The CDR3 nucleotides read TGTGCCAGCAGCCTAGACCCCCCCGGGGAGCTGTTTTTT. Translating gives CASSLDPPGELFF.